This T cell receptor (beta chain) emerged from a study of T cells in Graves' hyperthyroidism and ophthalmopathy. Overall study results and limits: The authors' 13 V-J model separated ophthalmopathy from stable hyperthyroidism.

The germline V gene encodes CDR1 LNHDA and CDR2 SQIVND (reference sequence). J lost 3 bases, V lost 7 bases, and 13 bases had no gene match. CDR3 size: 16 residues. The study based diagnoses on clinical symptoms, serum thyroxine and TRAb, thyroid ultrasound and orbital computed tomography. Using RNA transcripts as the source, TCR beta CDR3 regions were amplified. The primer set for the first-round RT-PCR of the TCR CDR3 was HTBI. Via MiXCR, TCRdb re-called the multiplex PCR reads, giving one row per CDR3 protein. The sample lists around 700,000 distinct CDR3 sequences, about 19% occurring once. This clonotype was seen a handful of times. Its antigen is undetermined.

The chain carries TRBV19 and TRBJ2-5; 8 bases map to TRBD1. This TCR derives from a woman in her forties or fifties with Graves' hyperthyroidism that later progressed to Graves' ophthalmopathy. The source material was blood. In DNA, the CDR3 is TGTGCCAGTAACAACCTCGGACAGGGAAGGAAAGAGACCCAGTACTTC. Translation: CASNNLGQGRKETQYF. Drawing the rest from reference TRBV19 and TRBJ2-5, the complete variable domain is DGGITQSPKYLFRKEGQNVTLSCEQNLNHDAMYWYRQDPGQGLRLIYYSQIVNDFQKGDIAEGYSVSREKKESFPLTVTSAQKNPTAFYLCASNNLGQGRKETQYFGPGTRLLVL.